The TCR beta chain described here comes from a study of T cells after posttransplantation cyclophosphamide. Whole-study results and caveats: Recipient CMV seropositivity and CMV reactivation strongly tracked TRB clonality.

V was cut by 2 bases and J by 3 bases, with 9 bases left in between. The CDR3 is made up of 14 amino acids. Germline V gene lookup returns CDR1 SGHVS and CDR2 FNYEAQ. This clone was recorded at least ten times. Its antigen is as yet unknown. Produced via immunoSEQ multiplex PCR; TCRdb's table is partial and in-frame only. This sample shows 35,000 to 45,000 clones and no singletons; about 2% rests with the ten largest. The J gene is TRBJ2-3, the V gene TRBV7-6; D may be TRBD2 (6 bases). The sequence was collected from a man aged 35 to 55 in good health, CMV-negative, and a related stem cell transplant donor. The source material was PBMCs. This CDR3 is CASSLYGGTDTQYF. The CDR3 nucleotides are TGTGCCAGCAGCTTATACGGGGGTACAGATACGCAGTATTTT.